The 12 T cell receptor beta chains reported below all come from one sample, sequenced in a study of shared clonotypes between healthy human individuals. Only in-frame clones appear in the TCRdb table, and some are missing; sequencing was by immunoSEQ multiplex PCR. The data show more than 2 million clones, around 93% seen once. Naive CD8 cells were CD45RO-negative, positively selected for CCR7, excluding terminally differentiated effector memory CD45RA+ cells. The source material was naive CD8+ T cells from PBMCs. These receptors originate from a man aged 18 to 29 in good health. Some clones in this sample may be carry-over from other donors' samples.

The V gene is TRBV7-9, the J gene TRBJ2-1; 7 bases line up with TRBD1. Unmatched junction bases numbered 18, after V lost 1 base and J lost 9 bases. CDR1 SEHNR and CDR2 FQNEAQ come from the germline V gene (reference sequence). The CDR3 covers 18 residues. The CDR3 DNA sequence: TGTGCCAGCAGCTTAGAGTTTTATCGGGACAGAGAATCGGGTGAGCAGTTCTTC. Amino acids: CASSLEFYRDRESGEQFF.

Comment on this clone: The same CDR3 arises from other DNA sequences in this sample as well. The chain is built from TRBV27 and TRBJ2-1; TRBD2 aligns across 13 bases. The CDR3 spans 14 residues. Germline V gene data show CDR1 as MNHEY and CDR2 as SMNVEV (reference sequence). V trimming: 5 bases; J trimming: 10 bases; junction bases outside the gene matches: 5. CDR3 loop: CASSPGLAGREQFF. The CDR3 DNA is TGTGCCAGCAGTCCGGGACTAGCGGGAAGGGAGCAGTTCTTC.

The V call is TRBV2, the J call TRBJ1-1, with D maybe TRBD1 (6 bases). V lost 9 bases and J lost 2, with 13 bases in between. Germline V gene data show CDR1 as SNHLY and CDR2 as FYNNEI. This CDR3 is built from 13 residues. For the CDR3, the DNA is TGTGCCAGTGACGGGACATACAACACTGAAGCTTTCTTT. This encodes CASDGTYNTEAFF. The complete variable domain, with remaining parts taken from reference TRBV2 and TRBJ1-1, reads EPEVTQTPSHQVTQMGQEVILRCVPISNHLYFYWYRQILGQKVEFLVSFYNNEISEKSEIFDDQFSVERPDGSNFTLKIRSTKLEDSAMYFCASDGTYNTEAFFGQGTRLTVV.

The chain uses TRBV7-8 and TRBJ2-7; TRBD2 aligns across 9 bases. Germline-derived CDR1 and CDR2 are SGHVS and FQNEAQ. CDR3 size: 16 residues. J gave up 0 bases and V 5 bases, and 8 bases lay outside the gene matches. The CDR3 region has the DNA TGTGCCAGCAGCCCCCGACTTAGCGGGAGCTCCTACGAGCAGTACTTC. Its translation: CASSPRLSGSSYEQYF.

V usage is TRBV9 and J usage is TRBJ2-7; 8 positions match TRBD2. This CDR3 region has 20 residues. V shed 0 bases and J 1 base; nucleotides not matched to a gene: 18. Germline V gives CDR1 SGDLS, CDR2 YYNGEE. CDR3 sequence (DNA): TGTGCCAGCAGCGTAGTTAGGGTAGCGGGGAGTCACAAGGGTTCCTACGAGCAGTACTTC. This translates into CASSVVRVAGSHKGSYEQYF. Filled out from reference TRBV9 and TRBJ2-7, the complete variable domain reads DSGVTQTPKHLITATGQRVTLRCSPRSGDLSVYWYQQSLDQGLQFLIQYYNGEERAKGNILERFSAQQFPDLHSELNLSSLELGDSALYFCASSVVRVAGSHKGSYEQYFGPGTRLTVT.

The rearrangement links TRBV7-9 to TRBJ1-1; D gene unclear. The CDR3 has 15 residues. Germline CDR1 SEHNR, CDR2 FQNEAQ (reference sequence). The V gene lost 7 bases and the J gene lost 4 bases, with 19 bases spanning the gap. The CDR3 loop is CASTPSMAGITEAFF. The CDR3 nucleotides are TGTGCCAGCACCCCTAGCATGGCCGGGATCACTGAAGCTTTCTTT.

V is TRBV7-2 and J is TRBJ2-7; 13 nucleotides match TRBD2. The J segment lost 0 bases and the V segment lost 4 bases, leaving 9 bases of the junction unmatched. CDR1 is SGHTA and CDR2 is FQGNSA in the germline V gene. The CDR3 extends over 18 amino acids. The CDR3 nucleotides are TGTGCCAGCAGCTATTTGGGACTAGCGGGATTAAGCTCCTACGAGCAGTACTTC. Translated, it gives CASSYLGLAGLSSYEQYF. Filled out from reference TRBV7-2 and TRBJ2-7, the complete variable domain reads GAGVSQSPSNKVTEKGKDVELRCDPISGHTALYWYRQSLGQGLEFLIYFQGNSAPDKSGLPSDRFSAERTGGSVSTLTIQRTQQEDSAVYLCASSYLGLAGLSSYEQYFGPGTRLTVT.

The rearrangement uses TRBV9 and TRBJ1-2; TRBD1 aligns across 12 bases. This CDR3 spans 17 amino acids. The germline gives CDR1 SGDLS, CDR2 YYNGEE. V was clipped by 0 bases and J by 4 bases; unmatched bases: 7. CDR3 amino acids: CASSVGPGTGGPYGYTF. The DNA for the CDR3 is TGTGCCAGCAGCGTAGGCCCCGGGACAGGGGGCCCCTATGGCTACACCTTC.

V gene TRBV4-1 combines with J gene TRBJ2-7, with 7 bases aligning to TRBD2. V trimming: 6 bases; J trimming: 5 bases; junction bases outside the gene matches: 10. Germline V lookup: CDR1 MGHRA, CDR2 YSYEKL. This CDR3 is 14 amino acids long. CDR3 sequence reads: CASSYVVREHEQYF. DNA for the CDR3: TGCGCCAGCAGTTACGTGGTGCGGGAGCACGAGCAGTACTTC.

CDR3 DNA sequence: TGTGCCAGCAGTCCCTCGGGACAGAGCTACGAGCAGTACTTC. It codes for CASSPSGQSYEQYF. This sequence joins TRBV27 and TRBJ2-7, with 7 bases aligning to TRBD1. CDR3 length: 14 amino acids. V trimming: 5 bases; J trimming: 3 bases; junction bases outside the gene matches: 7. The germline CDR1 and CDR2 sequences are MNHEY and SMNVEV (reference sequence).

The rearrangement links TRBV11-3 to TRBJ1-2, with a possible D match to TRBD1 (6 bases). CDR1 and CDR2 (germline): SGHNT, YENEEA. This CDR3 is built from 13 residues. The V and J ends lost 5 bases and 7 bases respectively, with 14 bases between them. This chain's CDR3 is CASSASGGGGYTF. CDR3 bases: TGTGCCAGCAGCGCCTCCGGGGGCGGTGGCTACACCTTC.

The rearrangement joins TRBV21-1 to TRBJ1-3. TRBV21-1 is flagged as a pseudogene. The CDR3 loop spans 20 amino acids. The CDR3 loop is CASISCTVDRSTTSMDTIYF. The CDR3 nucleotides read TGTGCCAGCATCTCATGTACCGTTGATCGGTCAACTACGAGCATGGATACCATATATTTT.